Presented here are 21 T cell receptor beta chains from one specimen sequenced in a study of blood T cells in healthy people across ages. Combining a sample-barcoded 5' primer with a J-beta primer mix, a second PCR ran for roughly 7 to 12 cycles. TCRdb recomputed calls from the 5' RACE reads with MiXCR, one row per CDR3 protein. The repertoire holds around 820,000 distinct CDR3 sequences, with 25% as singletons. The data also belong to a second study, concerning T cells of mothers and their children.

The sample was blood. The receptors come from a boy between 5 and 17 years old in good health.

The chain carries TRBV4-3 and TRBJ2-7; maybe TRBD1 (6 bases). V lost 3 bases and J lost 1, with 10 bases in between. The CDR3 contains 14 residues. Germline V CDR1 and CDR2: LGHNA, YSLEER. This CDR3 reads CASSHGQNSYEQYF. The CDR3 DNA reads TGCGCCAGCAGCCACGGACAGAATTCCTACGAGCAGTACTTC.

This clonotype was counted between two and nine times. The chain couples TRBV20-1 to TRBJ2-2, with TRBD1 as a possible D gene (5 bases). The CDR3 extends over 13 amino acids. Trimming removed 7 bases at V and 0 bases at J, with 9 bases between. Germline V gene sequence: CDR1 DFQATT, CDR2 SNEGSKA (reference sequence). As DNA, the CDR3 is TGCAGTGGACAGTTCGCGAACACCGGGGAGCTGTTTTTT. It is translated as CSGQFANTGELFF.

The V gene is TRBV7-2, the J gene TRBJ2-2; 15 bases are a match to TRBD2. CDR3 size: 18 residues. Germline trimming cut 5 bases from V and 4 bases from J; bases unmatched to any gene: 8. Germline values: CDR1 SGHTA, CDR2 FQGNSA. The CDR3 nucleotides read TGTGCCAGCAGCCCCCCCGGACTAGCGGGGGGGCTCACCGGGGAGCTGTTTTTT. Its translation is CASSPPGLAGGLTGELFF.

The chain carries TRBV5-5 and TRBJ1-5; D possibly corresponds to TRBD1 (6 bases). V gave up 0 bases and J gave up 2 bases, with 9 bases separating them. The length of the CDR3 is 15 residues. Germline V lookup: CDR1 SGHKS, CDR2 YYEKEE (reference sequence). The CDR3 region has the DNA TGTGCCAGCAGCTTGGACAGGGTAGGCAATCAGCCCCAGCATTTT. It codes for CASSLDRVGNQPQHF.

This clonotype was counted only a few times. This sequence joins TRBV7-2 and TRBJ2-7, with 14 bases identical to TRBD2. Germline values: CDR1 SGHTA, CDR2 FQGNSA. V lost 3 bases to trimming and J lost 1 base; unmatched junction nucleotides: 2. CDR3 length: 16 amino acids. The CDR3 region is CASSFGTSGGSYEQYF. DNA of the CDR3: TGTGCCAGCAGCTTCGGGACTAGCGGGGGTTCCTACGAGCAGTACTTC.

This clonotype was seen more than once but under ten times. The chain joins TRBV7-9 to TRBJ2-5; D uncertain. The germline V gene has CDR1 SEHNR and CDR2 FQNEAQ (reference sequence). The CDR3 length is 12 residues. The ends were cut back, 5 bases at V and 4 bases at J, with 8 bases in the middle. The CDR3: CASSMAGETQYF. DNA for the CDR3: TGTGCCAGCAGCATGGCCGGAGAGACCCAGTACTTC. Combining the CDR3 with reference TRBV7-9 and TRBJ2-5 gives the whole variable domain DTGVSQNPRHKITKRGQNVTFRCDPISEHNRLYWYRQTLGQGPEFLTYFQNEAQLEKSRLLSDRFSAERPKGSFSTLEIQRTEQGDSAMYLCASSMAGETQYFGPGTRLLVL.

This rearrangement joins TRBV7-8 to TRBJ2-5, with 8 bases matching TRBD2. Germline V CDR1 and CDR2: SGHVS, FQNEAQ. This CDR3 spans 22 amino acids. V lost 0 bases, J lost 5 bases, and 26 bases stayed unmatched. DNA for the CDR3: TGTGCCAGCAGCTTAGCGGTTGCGGAGGAACTAGCGGCCTTACCCCCTGGGGAGACCCAGTACTTC. Protein: CASSLAVAEELAALPPGETQYF.

This sequence joins TRBV5-1 and TRBJ2-1, with 7 bases matching TRBD2. J was trimmed by 6 bases and V by 4 bases; bases with no gene match: 13. In germline, CDR1 is SGHRS, CDR2 YFSETQ. The CDR3 sequence is 16 residues long. The CDR3 nucleotides are TGCGCCAGCAGCGAGCCCCCTAGCGGCTCAATCAATGAGCAGTTCTTC. It yields the protein CASSEPPSGSINEQFF.

The CDR3 DNA is TGTGCCAGCAGTATAGCAGGGGTTCAGCCCCAGCATTTT. It codes for CASSIAGVQPQHF. V and J are TRBV6-2 or TRBV6-3 and TRBJ1-5; TRBD1 is a possible D gene (6 bases). Trimming cost V 5 bases and J 6 bases, with 11 bases left between them. The CDR3 runs to 13 residues. Germline loops: CDR1 MNHEY, CDR2 SVGEGT.

This clonotype came up a few times. The gene calls are TRBV20-1 and TRBJ2-2; 9 nucleotides agree with TRBD2. The CDR3 is made up of 14 amino acids. Germline V gives CDR1 DFQATT, CDR2 SNEGSKA (reference sequence). V lost 2 bases and J lost 7; bases outside the gene matches: 5. The CDR3: CSARTAGGVGELFF. As DNA, the CDR3 is TGCAGTGCTAGAACAGCGGGAGGCGTCGGGGAGCTGTTTTTT.

The chain joins TRBV29-1 to TRBJ2-5; tentative D call: TRBD1 (6 bases). The CDR3 totals 13 residues. Germline loops: CDR1 SQVTM, CDR2 ANQGSEA. V shed 5 bases and J shed 0 bases, with 10 bases lying between them. CDR3 DNA: TGCAGCGTTTGTAGGGACAACCAAGAGACCCAGTACTTC. Amino acid sequence: CSVCRDNQETQYF. Using reference TRBV29-1 and TRBJ2-5 for the parts outside the CDR3, the full variable domain is SAVISQKPSRDICQRGTSLTIQCQVDSQVTMMFWYRQQPGQSLTLIATANQGSEATYESGFVIDKFPISRPNLTFSTLTVSNMSPEDSSIYLCSVCRDNQETQYFGPGTRLLVL.

The rearrangement links TRBV6-2 or TRBV6-3 to TRBJ1-5; a weak D match, TRBD1 (5 bases). CDR1 is MNHEY, CDR2 SVGEGT, per germline. V was cut by 5 bases and J by 0 bases, with 11 bases left in between. This CDR3 contains 15 residues. Here the CDR3 reads CASSGGPVSNQPQHF. DNA for the CDR3: TGTGCCAGCAGTGGGGGACCGGTTAGCAATCAGCCCCAGCATTTT.

This clonotype has more than one count but fewer than ten. This chain connects TRBV5-1 to TRBJ2-5; weak D call: TRBD1 (5 bases). Deletions cut 2 bases from V and 5 bases from J, with 16 bases between. From germline, CDR1 is SGHRS and CDR2 YFSETQ. This CDR3 region has 15 residues. CDR3 in amino acids: CASSFPLAGWETQYF. The CDR3 DNA sequence: TGCGCCAGCAGCTTCCCCTTAGCAGGGTGGGAGACCCAGTACTTC.

The chain links TRBV29-1 to TRBJ1-2; no clear D. This CDR3 has 11 residues. In germline, CDR1 is SQVTM, CDR2 ANQGSEA. The germline V and J ends were trimmed by 4 bases and 8 bases, with 11 bases remaining between them. The CDR3 here is CSVGVLGGYTF. The CDR3 DNA follows: TGCAGCGTTGGGGTCTTGGGGGGCTACACCTTC.

The chain uses TRBV4-3 and TRBJ2-7; D gene unclear. The CDR3 runs 14 residues. Germline V gene sequence: CDR1 LGHNA, CDR2 YSLEER. Trimming pared 0 bases from V and 4 bases from J, leaving 10 bases between. The CDR3 bases are TGCGCCAGCAGCCAAGATCGAGGTCGGTACGAGCAGTACTTC. This codes for CASSQDRGRYEQYF.

CDR3 residues: CASSSSGLAEPYEQYF. In DNA form, the CDR3 reads TGCGCCAGCAGCTCCTCGGGACTAGCGGAACCCTACGAGCAGTACTTC. The rearrangement links TRBV5-1 to TRBJ2-7; 11 bases map to TRBD2. The CDR3 has 16 residues. Germline lookup yields CDR1 SGHRS and CDR2 YFSETQ. V lost 3 bases, J lost 2 bases, and 7 bases stayed unmatched.

The chain uses TRBV18 and TRBJ1-5; TRBD1 might be the D (5 bases). CDR1 KGHSH and CDR2 LQKENI come from the germline V gene. V was pared by 1 base and J by 5 bases, with 12 bases between. This CDR3 is 15 amino acids long. The CDR3 spells CASSPQGIVDQPQHF. CDR3 coding DNA: TGTGCCAGCTCACCACAGGGGATCGTGGATCAGCCCCAGCATTTT.

This clonotype was detected many times. Germline and junction disagree at one end, which may indicate a read error. The chain employs TRBV5-1 and TRBJ2-1; 10 nucleotides agree with TRBD2. From germline, CDR1 is SGHRS and CDR2 YFSETQ. This CDR3 contains 15 residues. CDR3 sequence: CASSPTSGSYNEQFF. The CDR3 coding sequence is TGTGCCAGCTCACCGACTAGCGGGTCTTACAATGAGCAGTTCTTC.

This clonotype was observed a handful of times. The V call is TRBV27, the J call TRBJ2-1; TRBD2 agrees at 14 bases. The CDR3 totals 15 residues. J lost 10 bases, V lost 6 bases, and 8 bases had no gene match. Looked up from germline, CDR1 is MNHEY and CDR2 is SMNVEV (reference sequence). Here the CDR3 reads CASSYPGTSGREQFF. DNA for the CDR3: TGTGCCAGCAGCTACCCGGGGACTAGCGGGAGAGAGCAGTTCTTC.

The J gene is TRBJ2-3, the V gene TRBV12-3 or TRBV12-4; tentatively, D is TRBD1 or TRBD2 (5 bases each). The V and J ends lost 7 bases and 5 bases respectively, with 10 bases between them. This CDR3 has 12 amino acids. CDR3 nucleotide sequence: TGTGCCAGCAAAGTGGGGGAAGATACGCAGTATTTT. Protein: CASKVGEDTQYF.

The chain carries TRBV28 and TRBJ1-5; 8 bases fit TRBD1. The CDR3 totals 15 residues. V gave up 5 bases and J gave up 6 bases; unmatched junction bases: 9. Germline V lookup: CDR1 MDHEN, CDR2 SYDVKM. CDR3 region: CASSRGTGGIQPQHF. CDR3 nucleotide sequence: TGTGCCAGCAGTAGAGGGACAGGTGGTATTCAGCCCCAGCATTTT.